This T cell receptor (beta chain) was captured by sequencing in a study of T cell changes during pregnancy in multiple sclerosis (dated by TCRdb to the late 2010s). About the full investigation: In women with multiple sclerosis, the researchers looked at how the T cell repertoire shifted as pregnancy progressed.

V lost 3 bases and J lost 5 bases; the stretch between them is 11 bases long. The CDR3 spans 14 residues, from the cysteine through the phenylalanine. Solely the CDR3 DNA is kept, with 42 bases framed from the first base. Sequences MRHNA (CDR1) and SNTAGT (CDR2) are obtained from the germline V gene. Libraries were prepared through the immunoSEQ multiplex PCR assay. The source is immuneACCESS, and TCRdb retained only in-frame sequences with V and J called. Part of the clones is not carried over; for the studies checked, unresolved V genes explain less than half of this, and the remainder is unexplained. For this sample there are roughly 46,000 clones; roughly 84% appear just once. The ten most abundant clones make up around 0.65% of the sample. Remarks on this clone: Its binding antigen is unknown. No quality values exist for individual bases; no much larger clone is one base distant.

This receptor was taken from a female donor with multiple sclerosis, enrolled in a pregnancy study. The sequenced sample was CD4+ T cells from peripheral blood mononuclear cells, obtained before pregnancy. This receptor chain uses TRBV6-4 and TRBJ1-5, with no D gene named confidently. CDR3 region: CASSEEGGYQPQHF. The DNA reads TGTGCCAGCAGTGAAGAAGGAGGTTATCAGCCCCAGCATTTT.